This TCR beta chain is drawn from a study of blood T cell repertoires in COVID-19. Overall study context: Researchers got acute and convalescent COVID-19 samples from the United States, Italy and Spain.

Germline lookup yields CDR1 SEHNR and CDR2 FQNEAQ (reference sequence). The CDR3 is 15 residues long. J lost 4 bases, V lost 2 bases, and 7 bases had no gene match. Sequenced by immunoSEQ multiplex PCR; TCRdb stores in-frame clones only, minus some. The table includes 90,000 to 140,000 clones, approximately 76% detected once. This chain uses TRBV7-9 with TRBJ2-5; TRBD1 matches at 7 bases. Source material: peripheral blood. The TCR was taken from a woman in her seventies with acute or convalescent COVID-19. The CDR3 sequence: CASSLRQGVGETQYF. The CDR3 nucleotides are TGTGCCAGCAGCTTAAGACAGGGTGTAGGAGAGACCCAGTACTTC.